This T cell receptor beta chain was recorded in a study of T cells after yellow fever vaccination. This clonotype has just a few counts. Antigen unknown. MiXCR, applied by TCRdb to the 5' RACE reads, yields one record per CDR3 protein. The table lists roughly 310,000 distinct CDR3 sequences, 8.7% of them singletons. Study-wide points: The booster saw the reappearance of most primary-vaccination clones (roughly 95% CD4, around 90% CD8).

Trimming pared 2 bases from V and 11 bases from J, leaving 7 bases between. CDR1 and CDR2 (germline): GTSNPN, SVGIG (reference sequence). The CDR3 has 11 residues. The J gene is TRBJ1-6, the V gene TRBV30; D gene uncertain. The sequencing here drew on PBMCs, taken on the day of the first yellow fever vaccination. This receptor was taken from a young man who received the YFV17D yellow fever vaccine. CDR3 in amino acids: CAWSLRAPLHF. The CDR3 nucleotides are TGTGCCTGGAGTCTGAGAGCACCCCTCCACTTT.